The rows below give T cell receptor beta chains drawn from one sample of a study of blood T cell repertoires in COVID-19. Data came from immunoSEQ multiplex PCR; TCRdb stores just in-frame clones and leaves some out. The table includes under 300,000 clones, 89% detected once. Specimen: peripheral blood. The source of these receptors is a man aged 50 to 59 with acute or convalescent COVID-19. Each CDR3 is given with its conserved first and last residue. The D gene is left open where the match is weak. The size field is filled for only some rows; it gives once, few, many or a size class.

v_call,clone_size,d_call,j_call,cdr3_aa,cdr3_nt
TRBV11-2,NA,NA,TRBJ2-5,CASSRAFVQETQYF,TGTGCCAGCAGCAGAGCGTTCGTTCAAGAGACCCAGTACTTC
TRBV15,NA,NA,TRBJ2-7,CATSVKDPGDEQYF,TGTGCCACCAGCGTAAAGGATCCGGGGGACGAGCAGTACTTC
TRBV10-2,NA,TRBD1,TRBJ1-1,CASSEQGQGYTEAFF,TGCGCCAGCAGTGAACAAGGACAGGGCTACACTGAAGCTTTCTTT
TRBV30,NA,NA,TRBJ2-4,CASDSLLAKNIQYF,TGTGCCTCGGACAGCTTACTAGCCAAAAACATTCAGTACTTC
TRBV4-2,NA,TRBD1,TRBJ2-7,CASSHNRQGDYEQYF,TGTGCCAGCAGCCACAACCGACAGGGGGATTACGAGCAGTACTTC
TRBV5-1,once,NA,TRBJ2-2,CASSPGSSGELFF,TGCGCCAGCAGCCCAGGTAGTTCCGGGGAGCTGTTTTTT
TRBV7-9,NA,TRBD1,TRBJ1-4,CASSVPQGAREKLFF,TGTGCCAGCAGCGTACCACAGGGGGCGCGTGAAAAACTGTTTTTT
TRBV29-1,NA,NA,TRBJ2-5,CSVVTNTGETQYF,TGCAGCGTTGTGACAAACACAGGGGAGACCCAGTACTTC
TRBV2,NA,TRBD1,TRBJ1-6,CASSERRQGSSPLHF,TGTGCCAGCAGTGAACGCCGACAGGGGTCTTCACCCCTCCACTTT
TRBV7-3,once,NA,TRBJ2-6,CASSRGFSGANVLTF,TGTGCCAGCAGCAGGGGCTTCTCTGGGGCCAACGTCCTGACTTTC
TRBV18,NA,TRBD1,TRBJ1-1,CASSPKIWDSGTEAFF,TGTGCCAGCTCACCAAAGATATGGGACAGTGGAACTGAAGCTTTCTTT
TRBV19,NA,TRBD1,TRBJ2-2,CASSRDRGLTGELFF,TGTGCCAGTAGTAGGGACAGGGGGTTAACCGGGGAGCTGTTTTTT
TRBV10-3,NA,NA,TRBJ1-5,CAISESQNSNQPQHF,TGTGCCATCAGTGAGTCGCAGAATAGCAATCAGCCCCAGCATTTT
TRBV19,NA,NA,TRBJ1-1,CASSIRGTSWATEAFF,TGTGCCAGTAGTATTCGAGGGACTTCGTGGGCCACTGAAGCTTTCTTT
TRBV7-3,NA,NA,TRBJ2-5,CASSPGGRQETQYF,TGTGCCAGCAGCCCCGGGGGGCGGCAAGAGACCCAGTACTTC
TRBV7-3,NA,TRBD2,TRBJ2-1,CASSSVDGTSGEQFF,TGTGCCAGCAGCTCTGTTGACGGGACTAGCGGGGAGCAGTTCTTC
TRBV6-5,NA,NA,TRBJ1-5,CASRPLSNQPQHF,TGTGCCAGCAGACCACTTAGCAATCAGCCCCAGCATTTT
TRBV15,NA,NA,TRBJ2-2,CATSRDLVGELFF,TGTGCCACCAGCAGAGATCTAGTCGGGGAGCTGTTTTTT
TRBV6-5,NA,TRBD1,TRBJ1-1,CASSYQGRGLTEAFF,TGTGCCAGCAGCTACCAGGGCAGGGGGCTGACTGAAGCTTTCTTT
TRBV2,NA,TRBD1,TRBJ2-5,CASTLRTGGAETQYF,TGTGCCAGCACACTAAGGACAGGGGGAGCAGAGACCCAGTACTTC
TRBV3-1/TRBV3-2,once,TRBD2,TRBJ2-1,CASSPSGGRYNEQFF,TGTGCCAGCAGCCCTAGCGGGGGGAGGTACAATGAGCAGTTCTTC
TRBV3-1/TRBV3-2,few,NA,TRBJ1-1,CASSQAGGRGEAFF,TGTGCCAGCAGCCAAGCTGGAGGCCGGGGTGAAGCTTTCTTT
TRBV4-2,NA,NA,TRBJ2-1,CASSQDPEGIWFF,TGTGCCAGCAGCCAAGATCCCGAGGGTATTTGGTTCTTC
TRBV30,NA,NA,TRBJ2-3,CAWSVTGLPTQYF,TGTGCCTGGAGTGTAACCGGACTTCCTACGCAGTATTTT
TRBV18,NA,NA,TRBJ2-7,CASSPRQGSYYEQYF,TGTGCCAGCTCACCGCGGCAGGGCTCCTACTACGAGCAGTACTTC
TRBV10-2,NA,NA,TRBJ1-5,CASSDRLEPQHF,TGCGCCAGCAGTGACAGGCTGGAGCCCCAGCATTTT